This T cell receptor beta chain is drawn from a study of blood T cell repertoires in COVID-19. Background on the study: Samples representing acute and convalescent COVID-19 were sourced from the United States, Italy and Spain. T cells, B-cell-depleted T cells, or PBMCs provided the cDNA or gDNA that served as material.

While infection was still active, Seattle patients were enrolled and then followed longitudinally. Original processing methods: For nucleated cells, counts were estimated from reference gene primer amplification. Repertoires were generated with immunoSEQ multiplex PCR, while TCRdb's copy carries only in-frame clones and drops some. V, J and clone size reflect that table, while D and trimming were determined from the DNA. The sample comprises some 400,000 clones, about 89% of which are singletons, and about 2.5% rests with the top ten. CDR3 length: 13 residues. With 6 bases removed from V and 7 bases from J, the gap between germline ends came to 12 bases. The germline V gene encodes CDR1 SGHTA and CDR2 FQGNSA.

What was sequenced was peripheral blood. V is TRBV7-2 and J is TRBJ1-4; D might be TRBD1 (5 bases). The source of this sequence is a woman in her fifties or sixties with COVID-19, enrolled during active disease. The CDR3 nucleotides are TGTGCCAGCAGAGCCCAGGGTGGTGAAAAACTGTTTTTT. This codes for CASRAQGGEKLFF.